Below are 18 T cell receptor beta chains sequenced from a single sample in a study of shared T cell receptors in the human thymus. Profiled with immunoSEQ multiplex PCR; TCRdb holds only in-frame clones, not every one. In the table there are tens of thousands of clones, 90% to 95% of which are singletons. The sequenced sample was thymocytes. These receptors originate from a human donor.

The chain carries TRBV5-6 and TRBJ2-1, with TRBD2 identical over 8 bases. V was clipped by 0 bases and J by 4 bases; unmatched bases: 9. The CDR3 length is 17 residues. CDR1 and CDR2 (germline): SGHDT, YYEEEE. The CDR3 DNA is TGTGCCAGCAGCTTGGTGAGGGCCAGCGGGGGATACAATGAGCAGTTCTTC. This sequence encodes CASSLVRASGGYNEQFF.

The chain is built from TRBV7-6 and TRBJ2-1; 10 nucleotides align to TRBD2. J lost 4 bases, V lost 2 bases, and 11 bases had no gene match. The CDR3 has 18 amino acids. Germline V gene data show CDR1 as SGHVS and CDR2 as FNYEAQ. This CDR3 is CASSLSTSGGAFYNEQFF. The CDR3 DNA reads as TGTGCCAGCAGCTTAAGTACGAGCGGGGGGGCCTTTTACAATGAGCAGTTCTTC.

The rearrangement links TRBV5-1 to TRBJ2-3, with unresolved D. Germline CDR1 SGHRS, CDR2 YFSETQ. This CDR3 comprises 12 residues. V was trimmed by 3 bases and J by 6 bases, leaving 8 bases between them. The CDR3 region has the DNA TGCGCCAGCAGCTCGCGGACCGATACGCAGTATTTT. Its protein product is CASSSRTDTQYF.

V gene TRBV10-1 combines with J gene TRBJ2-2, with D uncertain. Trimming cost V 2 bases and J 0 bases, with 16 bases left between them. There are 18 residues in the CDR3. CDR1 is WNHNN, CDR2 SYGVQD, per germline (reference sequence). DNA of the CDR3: TGCGCCAGCAGTGAGATTAACCCGACCTTCGCGAACACCGGGGAGCTGTTTTTT. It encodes CASSEINPTFANTGELFF.

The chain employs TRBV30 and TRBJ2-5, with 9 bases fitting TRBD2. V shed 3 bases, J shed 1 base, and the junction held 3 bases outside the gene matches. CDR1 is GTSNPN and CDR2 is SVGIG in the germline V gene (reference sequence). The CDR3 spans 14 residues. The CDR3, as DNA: TGTGCCTGGAGGTTGGGACTAGCCCAAGAGACCCAGTACTTC. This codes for CAWRLGLAQETQYF.

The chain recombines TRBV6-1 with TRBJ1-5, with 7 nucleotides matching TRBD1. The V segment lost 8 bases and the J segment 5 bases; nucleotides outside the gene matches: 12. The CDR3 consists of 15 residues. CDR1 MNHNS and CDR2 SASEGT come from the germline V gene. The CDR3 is CASVEGGEGYQPQHF. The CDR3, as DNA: TGTGCCAGCGTCGAAGGGGGCGAAGGATATCAGCCCCAGCATTTT.

In DNA form, the CDR3 reads TGTGCCACCCGAGAGACAGGGGGCGCATGTAGGGACACTGAAGCTTTCTTT. This gives the protein CATRETGGACRDTEAFF. V gene TRBV11-3 combines with J gene TRBJ1-1; TRBD1 aligns across 10 bases. The V and J ends lost 10 bases and 3 bases, in that order; junction bases with no gene match: 17. Germline CDR1 is SGHNT and CDR2 is YENEEA. This CDR3 contains 17 residues.

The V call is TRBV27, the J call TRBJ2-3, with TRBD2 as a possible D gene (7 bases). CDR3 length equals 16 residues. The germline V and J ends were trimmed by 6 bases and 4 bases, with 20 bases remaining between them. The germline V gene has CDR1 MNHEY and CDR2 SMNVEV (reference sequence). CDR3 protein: CASSRRGEGDADTQYF. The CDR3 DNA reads TGTGCCAGCAGCCGTCGGGGGGAGGGGGACGCAGATACGCAGTATTTT.

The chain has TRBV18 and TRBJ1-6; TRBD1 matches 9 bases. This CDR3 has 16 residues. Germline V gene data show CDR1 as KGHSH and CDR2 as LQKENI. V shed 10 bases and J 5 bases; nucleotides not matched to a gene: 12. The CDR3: CATQPPRDRDNSPLHF. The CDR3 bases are TGTGCCACCCAACCACCCAGGGACAGGGATAATTCACCCCTCCACTTT.

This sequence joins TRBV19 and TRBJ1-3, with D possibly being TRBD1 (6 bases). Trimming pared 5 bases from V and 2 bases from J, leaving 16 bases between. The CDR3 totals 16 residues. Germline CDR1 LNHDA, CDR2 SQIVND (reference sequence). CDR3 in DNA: TGTGCCAGTAGTGGGGTACAGGGATTGACTGGAAACACCATATATTTT. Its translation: CASSGVQGLTGNTIYF.

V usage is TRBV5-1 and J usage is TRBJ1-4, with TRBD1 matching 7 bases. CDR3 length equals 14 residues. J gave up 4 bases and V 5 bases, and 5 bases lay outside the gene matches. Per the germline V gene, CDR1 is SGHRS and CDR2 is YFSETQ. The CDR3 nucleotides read TGCGCCAGCAGTGAGACAGGGCATAATGAAAAACTGTTTTTT. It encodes CASSETGHNEKLFF.

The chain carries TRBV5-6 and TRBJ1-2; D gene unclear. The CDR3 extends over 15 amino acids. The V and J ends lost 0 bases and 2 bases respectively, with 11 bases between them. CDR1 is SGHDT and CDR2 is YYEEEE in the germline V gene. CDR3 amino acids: CASSLDTYHNYGYTF. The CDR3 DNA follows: TGTGCCAGCAGCTTGGACACGTACCACAACTATGGCTACACCTTC. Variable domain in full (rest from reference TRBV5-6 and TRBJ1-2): DAGVTQSPTHLIKTRGQQVTLRCSPKSGHDTVSWYQQALGQGPQFIFQYYEEEERQRGNFPDRFSGHQFPNYSSELNVNALLLGDSALYLCASSLDTYHNYGYTFGSGTRLTVV.

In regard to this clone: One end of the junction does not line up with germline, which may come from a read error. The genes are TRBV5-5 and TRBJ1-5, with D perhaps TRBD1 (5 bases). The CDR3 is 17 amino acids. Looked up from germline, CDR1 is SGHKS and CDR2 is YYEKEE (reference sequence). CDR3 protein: CASSLWWDPPSNQAQHF. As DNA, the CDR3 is TGTGCCAGCAGCTTGTGGTGGGACCCCCCCTCAAATCAGGCCCAGCATTTT.

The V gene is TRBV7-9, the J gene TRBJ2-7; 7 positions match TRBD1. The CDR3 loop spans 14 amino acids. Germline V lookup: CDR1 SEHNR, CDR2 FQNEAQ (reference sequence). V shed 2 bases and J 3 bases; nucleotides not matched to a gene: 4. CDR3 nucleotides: TGTGCCAGCAGCTTATTTCAGGGGGACTACGAGCAGTACTTC. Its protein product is CASSLFQGDYEQYF.

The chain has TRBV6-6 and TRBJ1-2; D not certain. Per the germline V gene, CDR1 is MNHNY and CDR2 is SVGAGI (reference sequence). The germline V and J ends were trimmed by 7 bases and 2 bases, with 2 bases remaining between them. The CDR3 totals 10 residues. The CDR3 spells CASKNYGYTF. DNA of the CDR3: TGTGCCAGCAAAAACTATGGCTACACCTTC.

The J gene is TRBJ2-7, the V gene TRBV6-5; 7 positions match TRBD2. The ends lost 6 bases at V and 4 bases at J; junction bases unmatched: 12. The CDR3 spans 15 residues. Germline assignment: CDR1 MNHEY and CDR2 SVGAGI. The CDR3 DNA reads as TGTGCCAGCAGGGGGAGCGGGGCCAAGGTTTACGAGCAGTACTTC. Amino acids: CASRGSGAKVYEQYF.

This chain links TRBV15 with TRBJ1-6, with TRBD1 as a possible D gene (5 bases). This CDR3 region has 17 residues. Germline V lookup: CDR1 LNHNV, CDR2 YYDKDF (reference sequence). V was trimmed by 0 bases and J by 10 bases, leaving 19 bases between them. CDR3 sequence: CATSRDSTAGRVSPLHF. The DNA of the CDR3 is TGTGCCACCAGCAGAGATTCCACGGCAGGGAGGGTATCACCCCTCCACTTT.

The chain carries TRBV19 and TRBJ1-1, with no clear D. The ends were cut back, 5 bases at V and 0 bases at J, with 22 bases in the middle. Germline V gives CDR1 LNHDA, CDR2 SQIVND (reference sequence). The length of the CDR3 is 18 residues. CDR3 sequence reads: CASSPVGRPFSMNTEAFF. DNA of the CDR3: TGTGCCAGTAGTCCGGTGGGGAGGCCGTTTAGTATGAACACTGAAGCTTTCTTT.